Presented here are 8 T cell receptor beta chains from one specimen sequenced in a study of CD8+CD57+ T cells in acquired aplastic anemia. Genomic DNA templated the TCR beta VDJ and CDR3 profiling. TCRdb analysed the reads with MiXCR anew, one entry per CDR3 protein. The sample consists of some 190,000 distinct CDR3 sequences, less than 55% of them appearing once. Input material: sorted CD4+, CD8+, or CD8+CD57+ T cells (not recorded which) from PBMCs. The origin of the receptors is a human donor in good health.

This clonotype was recorded many times. The rearrangement links TRBV15 to TRBJ2-1; no reliable D call. Trimming took 0 bases from V and 7 from J, leaving 13 bases between them. The CDR3 length is 15 residues. Germline V lookup: CDR1 LNHNV, CDR2 YYDKDF (reference sequence). The CDR3 loop reads CATSRDLVNGNEQFF. The DNA for the CDR3 is TGTGCCACCAGCAGAGACCTTGTTAATGGGAATGAGCAGTTCTTC.

This clonotype has just a few counts. Just one base apart from a much larger clone, this may be a read error. V usage is TRBV12-3 or TRBV12-4 and J usage is TRBJ1-6; D is unresolved. CDR3 size: 13 residues. CDR3 region: CASSFSYNPPLHF. CDR3 DNA sequence: TGTGCCAGCAGTTTCTCCTATAATCCACCCCTCCACTTT.

This clonotype was detected only once. The rearrangement links TRBV29-1 to TRBJ1-1; D is possibly TRBD1 (6 bases). This CDR3 is 12 amino acids long. In germline, CDR1 is SQVTM, CDR2 ANQGSEA. Trimming left V 0 bases short and J 11 bases short, with 13 bases between. The CDR3 coding sequence is TGCAGCGTTGAAGATCAGGGGCGAGGGGCTTTCTTT. Its protein is CSVEDQGRGAFF.

V is TRBV9 and J is TRBJ1-2; D is unclear. V dropped 4 bases and J dropped 4 bases, with 14 bases sitting between them. Germline V CDR1 and CDR2: SGDLS, YYNGEE. This CDR3 comprises 14 residues. As DNA, the CDR3 is TGTGCCAGCAGCCCAGTGTGGCAGGCCTATGGCTACACCTTC. As protein: CASSPVWQAYGYTF.

V and J are TRBV24-1 and TRBJ2-7; D gene ambiguous. The V and J ends lost 0 bases and 4 bases respectively, with 12 bases between them. Looked up from germline, CDR1 is KGHDR and CDR2 is SFDVKD. The CDR3 totals 15 residues. As DNA, the CDR3 is TGTGCCACCAGTGATTTGCCGATTACCGTTTACGAGCAGTACTTC. Encoded protein: CATSDLPITVYEQYF.

V gene TRBV7-8 combines with J gene TRBJ2-7; the match to TRBD1 covers 7 bases. J gave up 7 bases and V 4 bases, and 10 bases lay outside the gene matches. Germline V gives CDR1 SGHVS, CDR2 FQNEAQ. CDR3 length equals 14 residues. The CDR3 sequence is CASSSRDRVVEQYF. CDR3 bases: TGTGCCAGCAGCTCGCGAGACAGGGTCGTTGAGCAGTACTTC.

This sequence joins TRBV6-1 and TRBJ1-1; 9 nucleotides match TRBD1. The V and J ends lost 4 bases and 3 bases, in that order; junction bases with no gene match: 9. The CDR3 is 16 amino acids. CDR1 and CDR2 from the germline V gene are MNHNS and SASEGT. The CDR3 DNA reads TGTGCCAGCAGTGGCATACAGGGGGCGATGGACACTGAAGCTTTCTTT. It is translated as CASSGIQGAMDTEAFF.

This chain joins TRBV18 and TRBJ2-1; 15 bases align to TRBD2. V dropped 1 base and J dropped 8; count of bases not matched to a gene: 3. Germline assignment: CDR1 KGHSH and CDR2 LQKENI. The CDR3 covers 16 residues. The CDR3 region is CASSPRGLAGGHEQFF. CDR3 DNA: TGTGCCAGCTCACCACGGGGACTAGCGGGAGGTCATGAGCAGTTCTTC.